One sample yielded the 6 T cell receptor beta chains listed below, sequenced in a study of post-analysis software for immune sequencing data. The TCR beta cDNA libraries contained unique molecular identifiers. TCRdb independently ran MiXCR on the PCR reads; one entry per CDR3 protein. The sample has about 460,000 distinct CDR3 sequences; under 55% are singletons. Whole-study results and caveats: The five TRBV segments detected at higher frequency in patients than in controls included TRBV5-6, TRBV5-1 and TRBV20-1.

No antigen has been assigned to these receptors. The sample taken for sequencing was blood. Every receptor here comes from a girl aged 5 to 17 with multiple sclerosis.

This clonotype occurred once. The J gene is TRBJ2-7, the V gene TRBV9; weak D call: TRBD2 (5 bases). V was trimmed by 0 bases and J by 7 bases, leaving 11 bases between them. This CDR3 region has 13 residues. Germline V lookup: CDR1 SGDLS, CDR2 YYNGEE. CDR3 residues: CASSVAVSGEQYF. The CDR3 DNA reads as TGTGCCAGCAGCGTAGCTGTCTCGGGGGAGCAGTACTTC. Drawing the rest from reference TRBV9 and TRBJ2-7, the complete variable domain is DSGVTQTPKHLITATGQRVTLRCSPRSGDLSVYWYQQSLDQGLQFLIQYYNGEERAKGNILERFSAQQFPDLHSELNLSSLELGDSALYFCASSVAVSGEQYFGPGTRLTVT.

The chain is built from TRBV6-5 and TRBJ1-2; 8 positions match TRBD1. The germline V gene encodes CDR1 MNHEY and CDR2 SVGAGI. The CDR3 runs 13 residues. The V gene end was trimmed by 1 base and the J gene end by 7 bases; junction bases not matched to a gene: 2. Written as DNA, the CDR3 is TGTGCCAGCAGTTACTTGGACAGGGCTGGCTACACCTTC. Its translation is CASSYLDRAGYTF.

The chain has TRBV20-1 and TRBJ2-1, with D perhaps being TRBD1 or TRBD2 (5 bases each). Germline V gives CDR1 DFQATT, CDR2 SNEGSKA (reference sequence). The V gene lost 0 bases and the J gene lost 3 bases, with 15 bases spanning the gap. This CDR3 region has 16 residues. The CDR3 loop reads CSARERDLRGYNEQFF. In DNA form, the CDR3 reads TGCAGTGCTAGAGAAAGGGACCTACGGGGCTACAATGAGCAGTTCTTC.

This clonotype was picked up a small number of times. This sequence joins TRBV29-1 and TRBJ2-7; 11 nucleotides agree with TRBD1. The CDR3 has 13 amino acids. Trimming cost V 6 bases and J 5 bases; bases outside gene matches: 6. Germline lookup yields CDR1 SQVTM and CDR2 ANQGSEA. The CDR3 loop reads CSVNGQGADEQYF. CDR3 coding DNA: TGCAGCGTAAACGGACAGGGGGCGGACGAGCAGTACTTC.

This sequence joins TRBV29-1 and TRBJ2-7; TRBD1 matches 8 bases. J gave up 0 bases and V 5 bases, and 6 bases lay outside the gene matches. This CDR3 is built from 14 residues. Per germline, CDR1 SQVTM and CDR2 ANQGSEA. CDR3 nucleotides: TGCAGCGTTCTTCACAGGGGGAGCTCCTACGAGCAGTACTTC. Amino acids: CSVLHRGSSYEQYF.

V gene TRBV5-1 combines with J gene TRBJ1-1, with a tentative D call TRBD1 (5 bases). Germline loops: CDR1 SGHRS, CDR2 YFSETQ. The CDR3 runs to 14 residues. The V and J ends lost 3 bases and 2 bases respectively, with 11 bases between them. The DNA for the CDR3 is TGCGCCAGCAGCTCAACAGGTTTAAACACTGAAGCTTTCTTT. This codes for CASSSTGLNTEAFF.